The clone carrying this T cell receptor (beta chain) was found many times. What it binds is not known. The entry originates in a study of T cells in Graves' hyperthyroidism and ophthalmopathy. Study-wide results and limits: Among clonotypes expanded in thyroid above 0.001, most were also found in blood. Ophthalmopathy, as predicted by the model, came a median approximately 6.5 months after the prediction.

This CDR3 has 12 residues. The germline CDR1 and CDR2 sequences are SQVTM and ANQGSEA. V lost 2 bases to trimming and J lost 4 bases, with 8 bases between them. Across 18 months, stable Graves' hyperthyroidism was marked by no progression to ophthalmopathy. It was RNA transcripts that yielded the amplified TCR beta CDR3 regions. A first-round RT-PCR of the TCR CDR3 used the HTBI primer set. TCRdb itself ran the multiplex PCR reads through MiXCR, one entry per CDR3 protein. The sample records a few hundred thousand distinct CDR3 sequences, about 43% being singletons. The sequenced sample was peripheral blood or thyroid tissue (not recorded which). The receptor's source is a woman under 30 with Graves' hyperthyroidism. This chain uses TRBV29-1 with TRBJ1-1; tentatively, D is TRBD1 (5 bases). This CDR3 reads CSVEFRATEAFF. In DNA, the CDR3 is TGCAGCGTTGAATTCAGGGCCACTGAAGCTTTCTTT.